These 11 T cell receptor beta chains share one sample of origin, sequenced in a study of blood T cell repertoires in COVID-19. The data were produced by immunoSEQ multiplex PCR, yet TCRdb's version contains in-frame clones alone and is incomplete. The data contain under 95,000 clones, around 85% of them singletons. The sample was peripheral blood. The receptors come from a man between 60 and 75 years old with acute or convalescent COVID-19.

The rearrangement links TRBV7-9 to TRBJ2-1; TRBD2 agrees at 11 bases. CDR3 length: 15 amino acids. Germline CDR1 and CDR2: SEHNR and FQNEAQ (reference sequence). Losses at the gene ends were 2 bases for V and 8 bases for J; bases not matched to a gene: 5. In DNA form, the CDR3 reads TGTGCCAGCAGCTTACGTAGCGGGGGGGCGGATGAGCAGTTCTTC. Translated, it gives CASSLRSGGADEQFF.

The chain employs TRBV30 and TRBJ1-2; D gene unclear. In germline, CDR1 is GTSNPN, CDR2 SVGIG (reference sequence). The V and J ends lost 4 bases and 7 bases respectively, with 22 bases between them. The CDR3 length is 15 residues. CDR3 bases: TGTGCCTGGATTGAACTAGCAGCCCGGGGTGGTGGCTACACCTTC. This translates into CAWIELAARGGGYTF. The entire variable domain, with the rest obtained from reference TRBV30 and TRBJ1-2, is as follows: SQTIHQWPATLVQPVGSPLSLECTVEGTSNPNLYWYRQAAGRGLQLLFYSVGIGQISSEVPQNLSASRPQDRQFILSSKKLLLSDSGFYLCAWIELAARGGGYTFGSGTRLTVV.

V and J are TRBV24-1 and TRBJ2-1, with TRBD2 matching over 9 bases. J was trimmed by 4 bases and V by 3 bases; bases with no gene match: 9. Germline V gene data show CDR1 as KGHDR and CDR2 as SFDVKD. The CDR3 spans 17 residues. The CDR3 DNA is TGTGCCACCAGTGATCCCCCGGCGGGGGGGGGTTACAATGAGCAGTTCTTC. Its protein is CATSDPPAGGGYNEQFF.

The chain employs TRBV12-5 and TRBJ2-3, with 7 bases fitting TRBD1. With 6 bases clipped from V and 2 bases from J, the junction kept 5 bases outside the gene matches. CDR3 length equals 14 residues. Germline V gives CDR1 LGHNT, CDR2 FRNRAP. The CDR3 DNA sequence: TGTGCTAGTGGACCCCAGGGGGTCACAGATACGCAGTATTTT. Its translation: CASGPQGVTDTQYF.

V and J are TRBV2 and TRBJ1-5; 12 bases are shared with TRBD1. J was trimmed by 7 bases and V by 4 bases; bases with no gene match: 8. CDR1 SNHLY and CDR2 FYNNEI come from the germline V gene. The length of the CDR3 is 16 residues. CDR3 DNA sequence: TGTGCCAGCAGTGGCCCCGGGACAGGGGGCGAACAGCCCCAGCATTTT. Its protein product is CASSGPGTGGEQPQHF.

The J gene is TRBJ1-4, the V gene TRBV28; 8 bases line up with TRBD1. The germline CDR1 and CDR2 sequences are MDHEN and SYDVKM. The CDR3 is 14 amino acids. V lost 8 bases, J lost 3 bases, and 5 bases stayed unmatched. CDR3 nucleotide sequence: TGTGCCAGCGTTGGGACAGGTGCTAATGAAAAACTGTTTTTT. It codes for CASVGTGANEKLFF.

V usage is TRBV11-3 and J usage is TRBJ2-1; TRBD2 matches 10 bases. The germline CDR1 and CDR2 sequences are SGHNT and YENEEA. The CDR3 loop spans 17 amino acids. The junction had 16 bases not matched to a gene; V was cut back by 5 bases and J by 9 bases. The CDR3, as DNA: TGTGCCAGCAGCCTCGAGGTGGGTAGCGGGGGGATAGGTGAGCAGTTCTTC. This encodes CASSLEVGSGGIGEQFF.

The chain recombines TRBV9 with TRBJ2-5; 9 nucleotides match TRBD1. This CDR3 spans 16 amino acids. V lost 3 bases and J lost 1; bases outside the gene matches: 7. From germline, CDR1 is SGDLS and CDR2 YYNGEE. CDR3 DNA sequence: TGTGCCAGCAGCGCCGGACAGGGGCGAACCCAAGAGACCCAGTACTTC. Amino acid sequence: CASSAGQGRTQETQYF.

The CDR3 DNA sequence: TGTGCCAGCAGCGTAGAAGGGGGGACAGCTAATTCACCCCTCCACTTT. Its protein product is CASSVEGGTANSPLHF. This chain links TRBV9 with TRBJ1-6, with 7 bases fitting TRBD1. The V and J ends lost 0 bases and 6 bases, in that order; junction bases with no gene match: 6. This CDR3 region has 16 residues. Germline-derived CDR1 and CDR2 are SGDLS and YYNGEE.

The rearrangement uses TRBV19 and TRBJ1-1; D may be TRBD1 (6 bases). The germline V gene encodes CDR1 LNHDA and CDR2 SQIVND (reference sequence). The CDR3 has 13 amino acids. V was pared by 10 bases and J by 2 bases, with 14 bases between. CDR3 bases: TGTGCCATTCGGGACATGAGTAACACTGAAGCTTTCTTT. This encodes CAIRDMSNTEAFF.

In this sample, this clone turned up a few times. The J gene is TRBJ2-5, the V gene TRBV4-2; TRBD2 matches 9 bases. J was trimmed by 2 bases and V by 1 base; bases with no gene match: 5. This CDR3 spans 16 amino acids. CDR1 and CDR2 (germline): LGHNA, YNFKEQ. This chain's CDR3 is CASSQGRTSDQETQYF. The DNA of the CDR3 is TGTGCCAGCAGCCAAGGCCGGACTAGCGATCAAGAGACCCAGTACTTC.